The 29 T cell receptor beta chains below were found in one sample sequenced in a study of regulatory dendritic cells for organ transplantation. For these receptors, no antigen is known. Profiling relied on immunoSEQ multiplex PCR, and the TCRdb table lists in-frame clones only, not all of them. The repertoire includes about 20,000 clones, approximately 85% of them detected once, and nearly 0.7% sits in the top ten. CFSE-labeled sorted T cells met regulatory or mature dendritic cells for approximately 5 days. Sequenced input: naive CD4+ T cells from blood cultured with regulatory dendritic cells. Subset defined: CD45RA+ naive T cells. The receptors were gathered from a human donor in good health.

The gene calls are TRBV7-2 and TRBJ2-5, with D possibly being TRBD2 (7 bases). With 1 base removed from V and 6 bases from J, the gap between germline ends came to 12 bases. In germline, CDR1 is SGHTA, CDR2 FQGNSA. The CDR3 loop spans 14 amino acids. For the CDR3, the DNA is TGTGCCAGCAGCTTAGAGGGGGGGCTGAAGACCCAGTACTTC. Protein: CASSLEGGLKTQYF.

This clone came up once. The V gene is TRBV11-2, the J gene TRBJ1-1; no clear D gene. The germline CDR1 and CDR2 sequences are SGHAT and FQNNGV. This CDR3 spans 15 amino acids. Trimming took off 2 bases at V and 0 bases at J, with 10 bases between the two ends. The CDR3 is CASSLMGRLNTEAFF. CDR3 bases: TGTGCCAGCAGCTTAATGGGCAGGCTGAACACTGAAGCTTTCTTT.

J is TRBJ1-6 and V is TRBV5-5; D might be TRBD1 (6 bases). The CDR3 has 15 residues. Germline V lookup: CDR1 SGHKS, CDR2 YYEKEE (reference sequence). The germline V and J ends were trimmed by 2 bases and 7 bases, with 13 bases remaining between them. The CDR3 protein is CASSFGGQTNSPLHF. The DNA of the CDR3 is TGTGCCAGCAGCTTCGGGGGGCAAACAAATTCACCCCTCCACTTT.

The chain combines TRBV6-5 with TRBJ2-5; D is perhaps TRBD1 or TRBD2 (5 bases each). V lost 0 bases, J lost 5 bases, and 13 bases lay in between. From germline, CDR1 is MNHEY and CDR2 SVGAGI. The CDR3 totals 15 residues. Written as DNA, the CDR3 is TGTGCCAGCAGTTACTCCGGCAGGGAGAGGGAGACCCAGTACTTC. This gives the protein CASSYSGRERETQYF.

The chain couples TRBV2 to TRBJ2-3, with 12 positions matching TRBD2. The germline gives CDR1 SNHLY, CDR2 FYNNEI. Trimming removed 3 bases from V and 5 bases from J; junction bases left unmatched: 6. This CDR3 is built from 16 residues. CDR3 DNA sequence: TGTGCCAGCAGTGAGCCTTGGGGACTAGCGGGAGATACGCAGTATTTT. Protein sequence: CASSEPWGLAGDTQYF.

J is TRBJ2-6 and V is TRBV7-9; 7 bases agree with TRBD1. Trimming removed 6 bases from V and 0 bases from J; junction bases left unmatched: 8. Germline V gene sequence: CDR1 SEHNR, CDR2 FQNEAQ (reference sequence). The CDR3 is made up of 17 amino acids. This chain's CDR3 is CASRTTGSVSGANVLTF. The CDR3 DNA reads TGTGCCAGCAGAACGACAGGGTCCGTCTCTGGGGCCAACGTCCTGACTTTC.

The chain employs TRBV19 and TRBJ2-1, with 9 bases aligning to TRBD1. Losses at the gene ends were 1 base for V and 1 base for J; bases not matched to a gene: 11. Looked up from germline, CDR1 is LNHDA and CDR2 is SQIVND (reference sequence). The CDR3 covers 19 residues. This CDR3 is CASSIVQRDRVRSYNEQFF. The CDR3 DNA follows: TGTGCCAGTAGTATAGTTCAACGGGACAGGGTGAGATCCTACAATGAGCAGTTCTTC.

The rearrangement uses TRBV5-5 and TRBJ2-5; D is possibly TRBD2 (5 bases). The CDR3 consists of 14 residues. Germline V CDR1 and CDR2: SGHKS, YYEKEE (reference sequence). The V and J ends lost 4 bases and 7 bases respectively, with 17 bases between them. The CDR3 coding sequence is TGTGCCAGCAGCGATACTAGAAAAAGTAGGACCCAGTACTTC. It codes for CASSDTRKSRTQYF.

The chain is built from TRBV6-5 and TRBJ2-7; no clear D gene. The length of the CDR3 is 12 residues. Trimming shortened V by 8 bases and J by 3 bases, and 11 bases separated the two germline ends. Germline V gene data show CDR1 as MNHEY and CDR2 as SVGAGI. CDR3 loop: CASRKTSYEQYF. The CDR3 coding sequence is TGTGCCAGCCGCAAAACCAGCTACGAGCAGTACTTC.

V is TRBV4-2 and J is TRBJ2-7; unclear D gene. Looked up from germline, CDR1 is LGHNA and CDR2 is YNFKEQ. V gave up 0 bases and J gave up 0 bases, with 6 bases separating them. The CDR3 totals 14 residues. The CDR3 sequence is CASSQDRVSYEQYF. The CDR3 DNA is TGTGCCAGCAGCCAAGATCGCGTCTCCTACGAGCAGTACTTC.

A single count supports this clone. The chain is built from TRBV6-5 and TRBJ1-2, with TRBD1 as a possible D gene (5 bases). The CDR3 loop spans 14 amino acids. Germline CDR1 and CDR2: MNHEY and SVGAGI. The V and J ends lost 5 bases and 4 bases respectively, with 14 bases between them. In DNA, the CDR3 is TGTGCCAGCAGTCGGACCGGGACCGCCTATGGCTACACCTTC. Translating it yields CASSRTGTAYGYTF.

This clone has more than one count but fewer than ten. This chain uses TRBV27 with TRBJ2-7; D ambiguous. The germline V gene has CDR1 MNHEY and CDR2 SMNVEV (reference sequence). V lost 6 bases to trimming and J lost 0 bases, with 12 bases between them. The CDR3 runs to 14 residues. The chain's CDR3 is CASREQWNSYEQYF. CDR3 in DNA: TGTGCCAGCAGGGAGCAGTGGAACTCCTACGAGCAGTACTTC.

The chain has TRBV19 and TRBJ1-5; possibly TRBD1 for D (6 bases). The CDR3 loop spans 14 amino acids. The germline V gene has CDR1 LNHDA and CDR2 SQIVND (reference sequence). The V gene lost 5 bases and the J gene lost 2 bases, with 10 bases spanning the gap. CDR3 in amino acids: CASSRTVGNQPQHF. The CDR3 DNA reads TGTGCCAGTAGTCGGACAGTAGGCAATCAGCCCCAGCATTTT.

This chain joins TRBV28 and TRBJ2-5, with 13 bases that match TRBD2. The CDR3 loop spans 16 amino acids. Germline lookup yields CDR1 MDHEN and CDR2 SYDVKM. Trimming at V came to 4 bases and at J to 5 bases, leaving 7 bases not matched to a gene. The CDR3 region has the DNA TGTGCCAGCAGTTCCGAAGGACTAGCGGGAGTTGAGACCCAGTACTTC. Translating it yields CASSSEGLAGVETQYF.

This chain uses TRBV28 with TRBJ2-7, with 7 bases fitting TRBD2. The junction had 9 bases not matched to a gene; V was cut back by 5 bases and J by 2 bases. The CDR3 spans 15 residues. In germline, CDR1 is MDHEN, CDR2 SYDVKM. Here the CDR3 reads CASSPTGGGPYEQYF. For the CDR3, the DNA is TGTGCCAGCAGTCCAACGGGGGGAGGACCCTACGAGCAGTACTTC. Supplemented by reference TRBV28 and TRBJ2-7, the full variable domain reads DVKVTQSSRYLVKRTGEKVFLECVQDMDHENMFWYRQDPGLGLRLIYFSYDVKMKEKGDIPEGYSVSREKKERFSLILESASTNQTSMYLCASSPTGGGPYEQYFGPGTRLTVT.

This clone appeared a single time. The chain combines TRBV7-9 with TRBJ1-1; possibly TRBD1 for D (6 bases). CDR3 size: 16 residues. With 7 bases removed from V and 4 bases from J, the gap between germline ends came to 22 bases. Per germline, CDR1 SEHNR and CDR2 FQNEAQ (reference sequence). CDR3 amino acids: CASTRGREGIATEAFF. The CDR3 region has the DNA TGTGCCAGCACCCGGGGGCGGGAAGGGATCGCCACTGAAGCTTTCTTT.

The CDR3 here is CASSKTVQGRKNEQYF. The CDR3 DNA reads TGTGCCAGCAGCAAGACGGTGCAGGGGAGAAAAAACGAGCAGTACTTC. The rearrangement joins TRBV21-1 to TRBJ2-7; the D call in the table, TRBD1, was not verified against the DNA. TRBV21-1 is listed as a pseudogene. This CDR3 has 16 residues.

The chain recombines TRBV27 with TRBJ2-1; 10 nucleotides match TRBD2. CDR1 and CDR2 (germline): MNHEY, SMNVEV (reference sequence). Trimming removed 5 bases from V and 8 bases from J; junction bases left unmatched: 9. This CDR3 is 15 amino acids long. CDR3 protein: CASSVLAGVMYEQFF. CDR3 bases: TGTGCCAGCAGTGTCCTAGCGGGAGTTATGTATGAGCAGTTCTTC.

The chain links TRBV6-5 to TRBJ1-1; possible D gene TRBD1, 6 bases. CDR3 length equals 13 residues. CDR1 and CDR2 from the germline V gene are MNHEY and SVGAGI. Trimming took off 0 bases at V and 6 bases at J, with 8 bases between the two ends. Written as DNA, the CDR3 is TGTGCCAGCAGTTACTCGAGACAGGCTGAAGCTTTCTTT. This sequence encodes CASSYSRQAEAFF.

The chain uses TRBV4-2 and TRBJ2-7; D call uncertain. CDR1 and CDR2 (germline): LGHNA, YNFKEQ. V was pared by 0 bases and J by 1 base, with 10 bases between. The CDR3 extends over 15 amino acids. CDR3 nucleotides: TGTGCCAGCAGCCAAGATGTGACGGTGTCCTACGAGCAGTACTTC. Its translation is CASSQDVTVSYEQYF.

This rearrangement joins TRBV19 to TRBJ1-1, with D unclear. This CDR3 region has 13 residues. Germline CDR1 reads LNHDA; CDR2 reads SQIVND (reference sequence). Between the trimmed V and J ends, which lost 9 bases and 3 bases, there was a span of 14 bases. Written as DNA, the CDR3 is TGTGCCAGCCTTGGAAGGGTCGACACTGAAGCTTTCTTT. This codes for CASLGRVDTEAFF.

The genes are TRBV2 and TRBJ2-7; 8 bases fit TRBD2. Germline CDR1 reads SNHLY; CDR2 reads FYNNEI. The CDR3 consists of 15 residues. V shed 3 bases and J 4 bases; nucleotides not matched to a gene: 8. The CDR3 spells CASSEKGRGGYEQYF. DNA for the CDR3: TGTGCCAGCAGTGAGAAGGGACGGGGGGGTTACGAGCAGTACTTC.

V usage is TRBV5-1 and J usage is TRBJ2-2, with 7 bases lining up with TRBD2. The J segment lost 3 bases and the V segment lost 0 bases, leaving 5 bases of the junction unmatched. This CDR3 has 16 residues. Germline V lookup: CDR1 SGHRS, CDR2 YFSETQ. CDR3 protein: CASSLAGGSDTGELFF. CDR3 bases: TGCGCCAGCAGCTTGGCCGGCGGGAGTGACACCGGGGAGCTGTTTTTT.

The rearrangement joins TRBV5-4 to TRBJ1-2, with D possibly TRBD1 on 5 matching bases. Per the germline V gene, CDR1 is SGHNT and CDR2 is YYREEE (reference sequence). V lost 2 bases and J lost 4, with 9 bases in between. This CDR3 region has 13 residues. The CDR3 sequence: CASSLSGLYGYTF. The CDR3 DNA sequence: TGTGCCAGCAGCTTATCGGGGCTCTATGGCTACACCTTC.

V gene TRBV6-1 combines with J gene TRBJ1-3, with 9 bases matching TRBD1. The CDR3 loop spans 17 amino acids. V gave up 0 bases and J gave up 3 bases; unmatched junction bases: 6. Germline CDR1 and CDR2: MNHNS and SASEGT. The CDR3 region is CASSEAGTGHGGNTIYF. The CDR3 DNA reads TGTGCCAGCAGTGAAGCCGGGACAGGGCATGGTGGAAACACCATATATTTT.

The chain couples TRBV28 to TRBJ1-2; D ambiguous. This CDR3 contains 11 residues. Looked up from germline, CDR1 is MDHEN and CDR2 is SYDVKM. The V and J ends lost 6 bases and 6 bases respectively, with 8 bases between them. CDR3 DNA: TGTGCCAGCAGGGAGGGAGATGGCTACACCTTC. Protein sequence: CASREGDGYTF.

In nucleotides, the CDR3 is TGTGCCAGCAGCTTAGGGTTTCGGACTAGCTCCTACGAGCAGTACTTC. It is translated as CASSLGFRTSSYEQYF. The chain combines TRBV11-2 with TRBJ2-7; 7 nucleotides align to TRBD2. CDR1 SGHAT and CDR2 FQNNGV come from the germline V gene. With V trimmed by 1 base and J by 0 bases, 6 bases remained unmatched. This CDR3 region has 16 residues.

This clone has only one observation. This chain links TRBV6-5 with TRBJ2-7; no clear D gene. The CDR3 consists of 14 residues. Trimming took 2 bases from V and 1 from J, leaving 9 bases between them. Germline loops: CDR1 MNHEY, CDR2 SVGAGI. DNA for the CDR3: TGTGCCAGCAGTTACAGTGACTCGTCCTACGAGCAGTACTTC. It is translated as CASSYSDSSYEQYF.

The rearrangement uses TRBV2 and TRBJ2-7; D may be TRBD2 (6 bases). The germline V and J ends were trimmed by 7 bases and 1 base, with 26 bases remaining between them. The CDR3 is made up of 18 amino acids. Germline lookup yields CDR1 SNHLY and CDR2 FYNNEI. DNA for the CDR3: TGTGCCAGCACCCAGTTCAGTCTGGTGACTAGACTATCCTACGAGCAGTACTTC. Encoded protein: CASTQFSLVTRLSYEQYF.